This T cell receptor (beta chain) was obtained from a study of T cells in Graves' hyperthyroidism and ophthalmopathy (dated by TCRdb to between 2017 and 2020). For context, the study as a whole: Peripheral blood samples were taken at initial diagnosis, before any treatment was given. To identify TCR V-J signatures that set the groups apart, the researchers used a discovery cohort of approximately 98 patients, made up of 43 with Graves' ophthalmopathy and 55 to 65 with stable Graves' hyperthyroidism. The study also compared thyroid tissue and blood T-cell repertoires from roughly six Graves' hyperthyroidism patients. Once sampling was done, hyperthyroidism patients were given methimazole at a starting dose of 30 mg daily, whereas ophthalmopathy patients were given high-dose intravenous methylprednisolone. TCR Vbeta CDR3 sequencing of roughly 140 peripheral blood samples (43 ophthalmopathy, some 75 hyperthyroidism and around 17 progressor patients) is reported in the paper. Prospective prediction of ophthalmopathy was tested in an independent validation cohort consisting of 18 to 20 hyperthyroidism patients and 15 to 17 patients who later progressed to ophthalmopathy. The approximately 100 discovery patients were divided at random into training and test sets in a 7:3 ratio.

General conclusions and limits of the study: No statistical method was used to set the sample size in advance, and investigators knew the group allocation. During validation, the model predicted progression to ophthalmopathy a median of around 7 months ahead of onset, with almost 71% sensitivity and 72% to 85% specificity. Most expanded thyroid clonotypes (frequency above 0.001) were also detected in blood, suggesting blood repertoires may reflect thyroid immune responses. Ophthalmopathy was separated from stable hyperthyroidism by a 13 V-J signature model, with over 85% sensitivity and 81% to 83% specificity obtained in cross-validation and 80%/75% obtained in testing.

The hyperthyroidism patients were between 18 and 65 years old and newly diagnosed, with a disease duration of less than 2 months. Any patient with an uncontrolled infection, another autoimmune disease, pregnancy or lactation was excluded. Diagnoses relied on clinical symptoms, serum thyroxine and TRAb, thyroid ultrasound and orbital computed tomography. Blood from progressor patients was drawn when they were first diagnosed with hyperthyroidism, before any ophthalmopathy symptoms appeared. Ficoll-Paque density gradient centrifugation was used to isolate PBMCs from approximately 11 ml of fresh peripheral blood. Progressor patients were first diagnosed with Graves' hyperthyroidism and then developed ophthalmopathy during follow-up. Trizol reagent was used to extract total RNA, and RNA quality was then checked on an Agilent 2100 Bioanalyzer. The CDR3 contains 13 residues, cysteine and phenylalanine counted. The only DNA kept is the CDR3, 39 bases in frame from the first base. CDR1 and CDR2 are drawn from the germline V gene (reference sequence): DFQATT, SNEGSKA. Ends trimmed: V by 5 bases, J by 1 base; bases unmatched to a gene: 2.

The TCR beta CDR3 regions were amplified from RNA transcripts. The first round of RT-PCR for the TCR CDR3 was performed with the HTBI primer set and the Qiagen OneStep RT-PCR kit. A second multiplex PCR round built the libraries, followed by size selection and purification. Libraries were sequenced paired-end with 100 bp reads on an Illumina HiSeq2000. From the authors' description of their analysis: Raw data were processed with SOAPnuke, discarding reads with adapters, uncalled bases, mean Phred below 15, or no exact constant-primer or identifier match. High-quality paired reads were merged with COPE v1.2.5, and unique nucleotide sequences were defined as clonotypes. MiTCR v1.1 was used to align clonotypes to the IMGT TRBV, TRBD and TRBJ reference segments. Analysis was restricted to V-J combinations with a frequency above 0.0001, which covered just over 98% of repertoires. A TCS score was defined as the ratio of F50 (clonal expansion) to E x V (chaos), with BLOSUM62-based TCRdist applied between CDR3 peptides within each V-J. Welch's t-statistics and random forest reduced some 510 V-J features to 13, which were used in a naive Bayes classifier (R e1071). TCRdb reanalyzed the raw reads on its own, using fastp at Q25 for trimming and MiXCR for clone calling, and kept in-frame beta chains. Rows with a matching CDR3 protein are joined into one entry that keeps the most common DNA and genes. TCRdb, not the original authors, processed these V and J calls. The sample yields 250,000 to 300,000 distinct CDR3 sequences; more than 14% were counted once. The ten biggest clones cover about an eighth of the sample.

In regard to this clonotype: The antigen this receptor binds is unknown. No much larger clone exists at a distance of one base, and base qualities are not known.

The clonotype was recovered from a woman aged 35 to 49 with Graves' hyperthyroidism that later progressed to Graves' ophthalmopathy. Sequencing input: blood. The chain is encoded by TRBV20-1 joined to TRBJ2-4, with TRBD1 matching 7 junction bases. This receptor has the CDR3 CSADRVAKNIQYF. At the DNA level, the sequence is TGCAGTGCTGACAGGGTCGCCAAAAACATTCAGTACTTC.